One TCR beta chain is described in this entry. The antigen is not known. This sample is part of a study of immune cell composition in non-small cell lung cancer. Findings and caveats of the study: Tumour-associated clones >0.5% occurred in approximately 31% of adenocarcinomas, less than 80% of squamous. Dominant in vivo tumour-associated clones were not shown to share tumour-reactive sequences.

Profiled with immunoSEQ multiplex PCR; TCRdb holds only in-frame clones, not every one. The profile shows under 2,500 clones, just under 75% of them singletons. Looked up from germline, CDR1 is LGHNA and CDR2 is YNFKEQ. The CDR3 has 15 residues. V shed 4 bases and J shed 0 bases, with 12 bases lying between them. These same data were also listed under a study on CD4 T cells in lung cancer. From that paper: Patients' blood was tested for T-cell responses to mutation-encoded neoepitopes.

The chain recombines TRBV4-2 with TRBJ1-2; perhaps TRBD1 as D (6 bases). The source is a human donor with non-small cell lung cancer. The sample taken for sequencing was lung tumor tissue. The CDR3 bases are TGTGCCAGCAGCCTCAACAGGGCCTCTAACTATGGCTACACCTTC. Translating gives CASSLNRASNYGYTF.